This is a list of T cell receptor beta chains from one sample in a study of blood T cell repertoires in COVID-19. Clones were read by immunoSEQ multiplex PCR, and TCRdb kept only the in-frame ones, dropping some. The sample holds 200,000 to 250,000 clones, over 80% seen once. The sequenced material came from PBMCs or T cells enriched from blood (not recorded which). These receptors all stem from a man aged 45 to 65 who had been exposed to COVID-19. The CDR3 runs from the conserved cysteine through the conserved F or W. The order of the fields is V gene, J gene, D gene, clone size, CDR3 DNA, CDR3 protein. D genes are given only for firm matches. Clone size, where shown, is once, few, many, or a class for clones that have expanded.

TRBV5-5	TRBJ2-7	NA	NA	TGTGCCAGCAGCTTCGCGGGGCCCCTATACGAGCAGTACTTC	CASSFAGPLYEQYF
TRBV28	TRBJ1-2	NA	NA	TGTGCCAGCAGTTTAATGCGGGTGGGTGGCTACACCTTC	CASSLMRVGGYTF
TRBV12-3/TRBV12-4	TRBJ1-3	NA	NA	TGTGCCAGCAGTTTGAACCGGGGAAACACCATATATTTT	CASSLNRGNTIYF
TRBV2	TRBJ2-7	NA	NA	TGTGCCAGCCATGGGCAGACCTACTACGAGCAGTACTTC	CASHGQTYYEQYF
TRBV6-5	TRBJ1-5	TRBD1	NA	TGTGCCAGCAGCCGGACAGGGGCGAGCAATCAGCCCCAGCATTTT	CASSRTGASNQPQHF
TRBV9	TRBJ2-1	TRBD1	NA	TGTGCCAGCAGCGTGCCGGGACAGGGAATGGCGGCGTACAATGAGCAGTTCTTC	CASSVPGQGMAAYNEQFF
TRBV12-2	TRBJ2-7	NA	NA	TGTGCAAGTCGCTTACCAGGACTAGCGGTGACGCTTACCTACGAGCAGTACTTC	CASRLPGLAVTLTYEQYF
TRBV27	TRBJ1-5	NA	NA	TGTGCCAGCAGTTACCGCTACGGGAATCAGCCCCAGCATTTT	CASSYRYGNQPQHF
TRBV5-1	TRBJ1-1	NA	NA	TGCGCCAGCAGCTTGGAACCTCAGGGGAATGTTGAAGCTTTCTTT	CASSLEPQGNVEAFF
TRBV5-1	TRBJ2-1	NA	NA	TGCGCCAGCAGCGGGGGGGCCAACTCCTACAATGAGCAGTTCTTC	CASSGGANSYNEQFF
TRBV9	TRBJ1-2	TRBD1	once	TGTGCCAGCAGCACTGGGACAGTAACAAACTATGGCTACACCTTC	CASSTGTVTNYGYTF
TRBV14	TRBJ2-2	NA	NA	TGTGCCAGCAGCCAAGTGCGAACGAACACCGGGGAGCTGTTTTTT	CASSQVRTNTGELFF
TRBV19	TRBJ2-2	TRBD2	NA	TGTGCCAGTAGTACGGGACTAGCGGGAGCAAACACCGGGGAGCTGTTTTTT	CASSTGLAGANTGELFF
TRBV19	TRBJ2-1	TRBD2	NA	TGTGCCAGTAGAAGGACTAGCGGGGTCCCAAGCTCCTACAATGAGCAGTTCTTC	CASRRTSGVPSSYNEQFF
TRBV12-5	TRBJ1-1	NA	NA	TGTGCTAGTGGTTTGGTGGCTAACACTGAAGCTTTCTTT	CASGLVANTEAFF
TRBV27	TRBJ2-1	TRBD2	NA	TGTGCCAGCACCGCACTAGCGGGAGATTCTAGTGAGCAGTTCTTC	CASTALAGDSSEQFF
TRBV5-1	TRBJ1-2	TRBD1	NA	TGCGCCAGCAGTTACAGGGGGAACTATGGCTACACCTTC	CASSYRGNYGYTF
TRBV9	TRBJ1-5	NA	NA	TGTGCCAGCAGCTCCAACCCGGCGGTCGGGGCCCAGCATTTT	CASSSNPAVGAQHF
TRBV5-1	TRBJ1-4	NA	NA	TGCGCCAGCAGCTTCGGTGACTCTAATGAAAAACTGTTTTTT	CASSFGDSNEKLFF
TRBV13	TRBJ2-1	TRBD2	NA	TGTGCCAGCAGCGCCGGGACTAGCGGGTCCGTCGGTGATGAGCAGTTCTTC	CASSAGTSGSVGDEQFF
TRBV5-4	TRBJ2-1	TRBD2	NA	TGTGCCAGCAGCTATGGACTAGCGGGGTACAATGAGCAGTTCTTC	CASSYGLAGYNEQFF
TRBV2	TRBJ1-2	TRBD1	NA	TGTGCCAGCAGCGTACCGGGACAGGGCTTAATCAGCTATGGCTACACCTTC	CASSVPGQGLISYGYTF
TRBV5-4	TRBJ1-2	TRBD1	NA	TGTGCCAGCAGCGTGGACAGGTTCTATGGCTACACCTTC	CASSVDRFYGYTF